The clone carrying this T cell receptor (beta chain) was seen at least ten times. The antigen is unknown. The sample is drawn from a study of T cell repertoires in cytomegalovirus infection. Turning to the study itself: Public TCR beta signature analysis indicated the presence of both CMV infection and matching HLA type. Study conclusions and caveats: Dominating the ex vivo response were HLA-C-restricted CMV-specific TCR beta clonotypes. Cumulative public TCR beta family frequency identified carriers of CMV plus the relevant HLA.

Germline CDR1 and CDR2: DFQATT and SNEGSKA (reference sequence). CDR3 length: 16 amino acids. The ends were cut back, 0 bases at V and 4 bases at J, with 15 bases in the middle. MiXCR was run by TCRdb on the reads, yielding one entry per CDR3 protein. In the table there are some 300,000 distinct CDR3 sequences, roughly 9.3% of which are singletons. The clonotype was recovered from a human donor in good health (CMV status not recorded). Some clones in this sample may be carry-over from other donors' samples. This chain uses TRBV20-1 with TRBJ1-4, with unresolved D. The sequencing sample was made of PBMCs. Here the CDR3 DNA reads TGCAGTGCTAGAGATCAACGCGGCCTTCTTAATGAAAAACTGTTTTTT. This sequence encodes CSARDQRGLLNEKLFF.